The next 24 T cell receptor beta chains were all read from a single sample in a study of CD8 T cells in Susac syndrome. When the RNA was reverse transcribed, random hexamers were used with an input of roughly 0.5 to 1 ug. TCRdb re-called the immunoSEQ multiplex PCR reads with MiXCR, one entry per CDR3 protein. Of approximately 120,000 distinct CDR3 sequences listed, roughly 96% were seen once; the top ten hold roughly 0.099%. The sequenced sample consisted of CD4+ T cells from PBMCs. The receptors originated from a human donor in good health.

This clonotype was seen just once. The chain uses TRBV7-2 and TRBJ2-1; 13 bases agree with TRBD2. This CDR3 is 16 amino acids long. The V gene's germline CDR1 is SGHTA and CDR2 FQGNSA. The junction had 8 bases not matched to a gene; V was cut back by 5 bases and J by 7 bases. Written as DNA, the CDR3 is TGTGCCAGCAGCCCTCCGGGGACTAGCGGGAATAATGAGCAGTTCTTC. Its protein product is CASSPPGTSGNNEQFF.

The rearrangement uses TRBV5-1 and TRBJ1-1; no reliable D call. There are 13 residues in the CDR3. The V end lost 0 bases, the J end lost 6 bases, and 9 bases lay between the germline ends. Germline assignment: CDR1 SGHRS and CDR2 YFSETQ. The CDR3 spells CASSLVVGSEAFF. The CDR3 nucleotides are TGCGCCAGCAGCTTGGTTGTTGGCTCTGAAGCTTTCTTT.

This rearrangement joins TRBV12-3 or TRBV12-4 to TRBJ1-2; 10 bases line up with TRBD1. The CDR3 sequence is 15 residues long. Trimming took 0 bases from V and 8 from J; bases not matched to a gene: 6. The CDR3 DNA reads as TGTGCCAGCAGTTTAGCGGGACAGGGGAGATACGGCTACACCTTC. Translation gives CASSLAGQGRYGYTF.

The J gene is TRBJ1-1, the V gene TRBV7-9; no clear D. This CDR3 has 14 amino acids. V dropped 3 bases and J dropped 2 bases, with 10 bases sitting between them. Germline CDR1 SEHNR, CDR2 FQNEAQ (reference sequence). The CDR3 bases are TGTGCCAGCAGCTTCCCCCTTCTTAACACTGAAGCTTTCTTT. This encodes CASSFPLLNTEAFF. Supplemented by reference TRBV7-9 and TRBJ1-1, the full variable domain reads DTGVSQNPRHKITKRGQNVTFRCDPISEHNRLYWYRQTLGQGPEFLTYFQNEAQLEKSRLLSDRFSAERPKGSFSTLEIQRTEQGDSAMYLCASSFPLLNTEAFFGQGTRLTVV.

CDR3 protein: CASSRSGPGTSGYEQYF. DNA for the CDR3: TGTGCCAGCAGCCGGAGCGGTCCCGGGACTAGCGGGTACGAGCAGTACTTC. The chain links TRBV3-1 to TRBJ2-7, with 12 bases matching TRBD2. This CDR3 comprises 17 residues. The germline CDR1 and CDR2 sequences are LGHDT and YNNKEL (reference sequence). The J segment lost 4 bases and the V segment lost 4 bases, leaving 11 bases of the junction unmatched.

The chain couples TRBV4-1 to TRBJ2-5; D remains unclear. CDR3 size: 19 residues. Trimming removed 0 bases at V and 5 bases at J, with 25 bases between. The germline gives CDR1 MGHRA, CDR2 YSYEKL. CDR3 coding DNA: TGCGCCAGCAGCCAAGAAAATTCTGGCTCGACTCCCCGGCGGGAGACCCAGTACTTC. Translating gives CASSQENSGSTPRRETQYF.

In its sample, this clonotype was seen once. CDR3 sequence: CASSLASGGTDTQYF. CDR3 nucleotides: TGCGCCAGCAGCCTTGCTAGCGGAGGGACAGATACGCAGTATTTT. The gene calls are TRBV4-1 and TRBJ2-3; 7 positions match TRBD2. Per germline, CDR1 MGHRA and CDR2 YSYEKL. The CDR3 totals 15 residues. With V trimmed by 4 bases and J by 3 bases, 7 bases remained unmatched.

The J gene is TRBJ2-6, the V gene TRBV7-9; D is unresolved. CDR3 length equals 15 residues. Germline lookup yields CDR1 SEHNR and CDR2 FQNEAQ (reference sequence). The V end lost 1 base, the J end lost 2 bases, and 6 bases lay between the germline ends. CDR3 amino acids: CASSLGQAGANVLTF. CDR3 nucleotides: TGTGCCAGCAGCTTAGGTCAGGCTGGGGCCAACGTCCTGACTTTC.

V usage is TRBV29-1 and J usage is TRBJ1-6; D unresolved. The CDR3 runs to 13 residues. Germline CDR1 SQVTM, CDR2 ANQGSEA. V was clipped by 4 bases and J by 7 bases, with 11 bases between them. The CDR3 here is CSVGVTMNSPLHF. The CDR3 DNA reads as TGCAGCGTTGGGGTCACAATGAATTCACCCCTCCACTTT. Based on the CDR3 plus reference TRBV29-1 and TRBJ1-6, the full variable domain is SAVISQKPSRDICQRGTSLTIQCQVDSQVTMMFWYRQQPGQSLTLIATANQGSEATYESGFVIDKFPISRPNLTFSTLTVSNMSPEDSSIYLCSVGVTMNSPLHFGNGTRLTVT.

The V call is TRBV9, the J call TRBJ2-3; D is uncertain. Trimming cost V 0 bases and J 3 bases, with 2 bases left between them. The CDR3 has 12 amino acids. Germline values: CDR1 SGDLS, CDR2 YYNGEE. CDR3 in amino acids: CASSVVTDTQYF. Here the CDR3 DNA reads TGTGCCAGCAGCGTAGTAACAGATACGCAGTATTTT. Complete variable domain (other parts from reference TRBV9 and TRBJ2-3): DSGVTQTPKHLITATGQRVTLRCSPRSGDLSVYWYQQSLDQGLQFLIQYYNGEERAKGNILERFSAQQFPDLHSELNLSSLELGDSALYFCASSVVTDTQYFGPGTRLTVL.

The chain couples TRBV20-1 to TRBJ2-5; D gene ambiguous. The CDR3 is 15 residues long. CDR1 is DFQATT, CDR2 SNEGSKA, per germline (reference sequence). Trimming removed 0 bases at V and 0 bases at J, with 11 bases between. CDR3 loop: CSAREARLNQETQYF. The CDR3, as DNA: TGCAGTGCTAGAGAGGCGAGGTTGAACCAAGAGACCCAGTACTTC.

This clonotype was detected only a few times. This sequence joins TRBV14 and TRBJ2-1; D uncertain. Per germline, CDR1 SGHDN and CDR2 FVKESK. The length of the CDR3 is 14 residues. Trimming took off 0 bases at V and 8 bases at J, with 11 bases between the two ends. For the CDR3, the DNA is TGTGCCAGCAGCCAAGATGTTCGAACCTATGAGCAGTTCTTC. Its protein is CASSQDVRTYEQFF.

V gene TRBV29-1 combines with J gene TRBJ1-2; D remains ambiguous. Between the trimmed V and J ends, which lost 2 bases and 7 bases, there was a span of 14 bases. CDR3 size: 13 residues. In germline, CDR1 is SQVTM, CDR2 ANQGSEA. This CDR3 is CSVEHWERSGYTF. CDR3 DNA: TGCAGCGTTGAACATTGGGAAAGGAGTGGCTACACCTTC.

The chain carries TRBV6-2 or TRBV6-3 and TRBJ1-1; D not resolved. The CDR3 contains 15 residues. Trimming took 5 bases from V and 3 from J, leaving 16 bases between them. Germline CDR1 MNHEY, CDR2 SVGEGT. The CDR3 here is CASSPMARRYTEAFF. CDR3 nucleotides: TGTGCCAGCAGTCCCATGGCCAGGCGTTACACTGAAGCTTTCTTT.

The chain has TRBV24-1 and TRBJ2-2, with D possibly being TRBD1 (6 bases). This CDR3 has 17 residues. The V gene's germline CDR1 is KGHDR and CDR2 SFDVKD. Trimming cost V 4 bases and J 0 bases, with 14 bases left between them. The CDR3 DNA reads TGTGCCACCAGTGACCCCGGGACACCAGCGAACACCGGGGAGCTGTTTTTT. Translating it yields CATSDPGTPANTGELFF.

This chain links TRBV5-1 with TRBJ2-7; 12 nucleotides agree with TRBD2. The germline gives CDR1 SGHRS, CDR2 YFSETQ. This CDR3 is built from 16 residues. V lost 1 base, J lost 5 bases, and 7 bases stayed unmatched. The DNA for the CDR3 is TGCGCCAGCAGCTTGAGGGCTAGCGGGAGGGTTGACGAGCAGTACTTC. Protein: CASSLRASGRVDEQYF.

The chain uses TRBV9 and TRBJ2-1; the match to TRBD2 covers 9 bases. V dropped 0 bases and J dropped 7; count of bases not matched to a gene: 5. Germline V gives CDR1 SGDLS, CDR2 YYNGEE. The CDR3 spans 15 residues. The CDR3 nucleotides are TGTGCCAGCAGCGTAGGACTAGCGGTGGAGAATGAGCAGTTCTTC. It yields the protein CASSVGLAVENEQFF.

This chain connects TRBV19 to TRBJ2-1, with a possible D match to TRBD1 (5 bases). Trimming took 5 bases from V and 8 from J, leaving 10 bases between them. Germline CDR1 reads LNHDA; CDR2 reads SQIVND (reference sequence). The CDR3 consists of 12 residues. Here the CDR3 reads CASSSIGDEQFF. CDR3 bases: TGTGCCAGTAGTTCAATAGGGGATGAGCAGTTCTTC.

The CDR3 DNA follows: TGTGCCAGCAGCCCCGGCCAGCGGGGGTTTGAGCAGTTCTTC. Its protein product is CASSPGQRGFEQFF. The chain is built from TRBV14 and TRBJ2-1, with TRBD2 identical over 8 bases. The CDR3 length is 14 residues. The trim removed 4 bases at V and 9 bases at J, leaving 8 bases unmatched. CDR1 and CDR2 (germline): SGHDN, FVKESK.

V is TRBV7-2 and J is TRBJ2-7; D possibly matches TRBD1 or TRBD2 (5 bases each). This CDR3 has 14 residues. V shed 5 bases and J shed 3 bases, with 14 bases lying between them. The germline V gene encodes CDR1 SGHTA and CDR2 FQGNSA. Here the CDR3 DNA reads TGTGCCAGCAGCCAAGAGGTGGGGGTCTACGAGCAGTACTTC. Protein sequence: CASSQEVGVYEQYF. The full variable domain, its missing parts supplied by reference TRBV7-2 and TRBJ2-7, is GAGVSQSPSNKVTEKGKDVELRCDPISGHTALYWYRQSLGQGLEFLIYFQGNSAPDKSGLPSDRFSAERTGGSVSTLTIQRTQQEDSAVYLCASSQEVGVYEQYFGPGTRLTVT.

This clonotype has a single count. This chain uses TRBV7-9 with TRBJ2-3, with a tentative D call TRBD2 (5 bases). The V end lost 5 bases, the J end lost 1 base, and 16 bases lay between the germline ends. Germline lookup yields CDR1 SEHNR and CDR2 FQNEAQ (reference sequence). This CDR3 region has 16 residues. In nucleotides, the CDR3 is TGTGCCAGCAGCCCTTTTCGGGGTTTGGGCACAGATACGCAGTATTTT. It encodes CASSPFRGLGTDTQYF.

The table lists this clonotype with a count of one. V and J are TRBV29-1 and TRBJ2-3; D unclear. The V gene lost 1 base and the J gene lost 2 bases, with 16 bases spanning the gap. CDR3 size: 16 residues. Germline V gives CDR1 SQVTM, CDR2 ANQGSEA. CDR3 amino acids: CSVEGSDSPFTDTQYF. Written as DNA, the CDR3 is TGCAGCGTTGAAGGTAGTGACTCCCCGTTCACAGATACGCAGTATTTT.

The chain employs TRBV29-1 and TRBJ1-2; TRBD1 is a possible D gene (5 bases). CDR1 and CDR2 (germline): SQVTM, ANQGSEA. This CDR3 has 12 residues. V lost 6 bases, J lost 8 bases, and 16 bases lay in between. CDR3 sequence: CSVHGAGGGYTF. In DNA, the CDR3 is TGCAGCGTGCATGGGGCAGGCGGGGGCTACACCTTC.

The table lists this clonotype with a few counts. DNA of the CDR3: TGTGCCAGCAGCCGACAGGGCCCCTACGAGCAGTACTTC. Translated: CASSRQGPYEQYF. The V call is TRBV7-9, the J call TRBJ2-7; TRBD1 matches 7 bases. V gave up 5 bases and J gave up 2 bases; unmatched junction bases: 3. Germline loops: CDR1 SEHNR, CDR2 FQNEAQ (reference sequence). The length of the CDR3 is 13 residues.